This entry lists 12 T cell receptor beta chains sequenced from one sample in a study of metastatic and nonmetastatic thyroid tumors. Every patient was untreated before thyroid surgery. MiXCR reprocessed the PCR reads for TCRdb. The sample records around 50,000 clones, 25% to 35% being singletons. Sequencing was done on a sample of blood. These receptor sequences come from a female donor with papillary thyroid cancer or a benign thyroid nodule (not recorded which). Some clones in this sample may be carry-over from other donors' samples.

The rearrangement uses TRBV20-1 and TRBJ2-1, with a possible D match to TRBD2 (5 bases). Germline CDR1 and CDR2: DFQATT and SNEGSKA (reference sequence). Between the trimmed V and J ends, which lost 3 bases and 10 bases, there was a span of 10 bases. This CDR3 comprises 11 residues. DNA of the CDR3: TGCAGTGCTAGTAGCGTACTAGAGCAGTTCTTC. Encoded protein: CSASSVLEQFF.

The rearrangement joins TRBV11-3 to TRBJ2-2; D possibly uses TRBD1 or TRBD2 (5 bases each). This CDR3 has 14 amino acids. Between the trimmed V and J ends, which lost 7 bases and 1 base, there was a span of 10 bases. Germline V gene data show CDR1 as SGHNT and CDR2 as YENEEA. CDR3 amino acids: CASTRDGNTGELFF. For the CDR3, the DNA is TGTGCCAGCACGAGGGACGGGAACACCGGGGAGCTGTTTTTT. The whole variable domain, filled in from reference TRBV11-3 and TRBJ2-2, reads EAGVVQSPRYKIIEKKQPVAFWCNPISGHNTLYWYLQNLGQGPELLIRYENEEAVDDSQLPKDRFSAERLKGVDSTLKIQPAELGDSAVYLCASTRDGNTGELFFGEGSRLTVL.

V is TRBV28 and J is TRBJ1-2; D is possibly TRBD1 (6 bases). The V end lost 5 bases, the J end lost 4 bases, and 14 bases lay between the germline ends. The germline gives CDR1 MDHEN, CDR2 SYDVKM. The CDR3 has 14 residues. CDR3 sequence (DNA): TGTGCCAGCAGTCCTTCAGACAGGAGCTATGGCTACACCTTC. Translated: CASSPSDRSYGYTF.

The CDR3 DNA sequence: TGTGCCAGCAATGCCCTTAACTATGGCTACACCTTC. Translated: CASNALNYGYTF. The V gene is TRBV27, the J gene TRBJ1-2; no clear D gene. The CDR3 is 12 residues long. With 7 bases removed from V and 1 base from J, the gap between germline ends came to 7 bases. Germline CDR1 MNHEY, CDR2 SMNVEV (reference sequence).

There are a few counts of this clone. The chain is built from TRBV24-1 and TRBJ1-5; D is unresolved. The germline gives CDR1 KGHDR, CDR2 SFDVKD. This CDR3 contains 12 residues. V lost 6 bases, J lost 2 bases, and 4 bases lay in between. The CDR3 DNA is TGTGCCACCAGTCTAGGCAATCAGCCCCAGCATTTT. Protein sequence: CATSLGNQPQHF.

Remarks on this clone: Mismatch with germline at one junction end may stem from a read error. The chain is built from TRBV12-5 and TRBJ2-1, with unresolved D. The germline V gene has CDR1 LGHNT and CDR2 FRNRAP. The CDR3 covers 8 residues. For the CDR3, the DNA is TGTGCTAGTGGTTTGGGCAATTTC. Protein product: CASGLGNF.

This rearrangement joins TRBV6-1 to TRBJ2-2, with a tentative D call TRBD1 (6 bases). V was cut by 0 bases and J by 1 base, with 12 bases left in between. Germline V CDR1 and CDR2: MNHNS, SASEGT. This CDR3 has 17 amino acids. In DNA, the CDR3 is TGTGCCAGCAGTGAAGCCTACGGGACAATGAACACCGGGGAGCTGTTTTTT. Translating it yields CASSEAYGTMNTGELFF.

The rearrangement uses TRBV28 and TRBJ1-2, with unresolved D. V lost 3 bases, J lost 5 bases, and 7 bases lay in between. CDR1 and CDR2 (germline): MDHEN, SYDVKM. The CDR3 covers 12 residues. CDR3 in amino acids: CASSLDGYGYTF. The CDR3 DNA follows: TGTGCCAGCAGTTTGGACGGATATGGCTACACCTTC.

To note about this clone: Being one base from a much bigger clone, this may be a read error. This CDR3 is CASSQSGTGRVGYTF. CDR3 in DNA: TGCGCCAGCAGCCAATCTGGGACAGGGCGGGTTGGCTACACCTTC. The chain is built from TRBV4-1 and TRBJ1-2; 9 nucleotides align to TRBD1. The junction had 8 bases not matched to a gene; V was cut back by 2 bases and J by 7 bases. CDR3 length: 15 amino acids. CDR1 and CDR2 (germline): MGHRA, YSYEKL.

In this sample, this clone turned up a few times. The chain is built from TRBV7-2 and TRBJ2-3, with no clear D. The length of the CDR3 is 14 residues. V lost 1 base, J lost 0 bases, and 5 bases lay in between. Germline V CDR1 and CDR2: SGHTA, FQGNSA. The CDR3 sequence: CASSLVASTDTQYF. The CDR3, as DNA: TGTGCCAGCAGCTTAGTCGCAAGCACAGATACGCAGTATTTT.

This clone turned up a few times. The chain uses TRBV5-1 and TRBJ2-5; a possible D gene is TRBD1 (5 bases). The CDR3 runs 14 residues. Trimming pared 4 bases from V and 5 bases from J, leaving 15 bases between. CDR1 and CDR2 from the germline V gene are SGHRS and YFSETQ. The CDR3 here is CASSLGHGRETQYF. Written as DNA, the CDR3 is TGCGCCAGCAGCCTCGGACACGGCCGGGAGACCCAGTACTTC.

The chain is built from TRBV3-1 and TRBJ2-7; D is ambiguous. The CDR3 covers 14 residues. V dropped 3 bases and J dropped 2 bases, with 11 bases sitting between them. Germline CDR1 reads LGHDT; CDR2 reads YNNKEL (reference sequence). CDR3 sequence reads: CASSHGDNPYEQYF. CDR3 coding DNA: TGTGCCAGCAGCCACGGAGACAACCCCTACGAGCAGTACTTC.